Each of the 21 T cell receptor beta chains below was sequenced from the same sample in a study of T cells in Graves' hyperthyroidism and ophthalmopathy. TCR beta CDR3 region amplification was performed from RNA transcripts. First-round RT-PCR targeting the TCR CDR3 was performed with the HTBI primer set. TCRdb redid the calling of the multiplex PCR reads with MiXCR, one entry per CDR3 protein. The sample has about 640,000 distinct CDR3 sequences; less than 25% are singletons. Material for sequencing was blood. The receptors were sampled from a man aged 30 to 45 with Graves' ophthalmopathy.

The chain couples TRBV6-1 to TRBJ2-7, with 10 bases that match TRBD2. Germline V gives CDR1 MNHNS, CDR2 SASEGT. V was clipped by 5 bases and J by 2 bases; unmatched bases: 9. This CDR3 contains 16 residues. DNA of the CDR3: TGTGCCAGCAGTCCGGGACTAGCGAATTCTCCCTACGAGCAGTACTTC. Translating gives CASSPGLANSPYEQYF.

CDR3 DNA: TGTGCCACCAGCAGAGATCACTCCGGAGAGTTCTTC. Translated, it gives CATSRDHSGEFF. The chain uses TRBV15 and TRBJ2-1; no firm D call. Germline-derived CDR1 and CDR2 are LNHNV and YYDKDF (reference sequence). This CDR3 has 12 amino acids. Trimming pared 0 bases from V and 14 bases from J, leaving 11 bases between.

In its sample, this clonotype was seen many times. This chain uses TRBV2 with TRBJ1-2; 10 bases agree with TRBD1. J gave up 4 bases and V 5 bases, and 7 bases lay outside the gene matches. The CDR3 length is 15 residues. Germline V gives CDR1 SNHLY, CDR2 FYNNEI. Written as DNA, the CDR3 is TGTGCCAGCAGTTTAAAGACAGGGGGCAGCTATGGCTACACCTTC. Protein product: CASSLKTGGSYGYTF.

Only a few counts were recorded for this clonotype. The chain employs TRBV6-2 or TRBV6-3 and TRBJ2-3; D is perhaps TRBD1 (7 bases). Germline V lookup: CDR1 MNHEY, CDR2 SVGEGT. This CDR3 is built from 15 residues. The ends were cut back, 6 bases at V and 5 bases at J, with 18 bases in the middle. This CDR3 reads CASSSTGASVDTQYF. The CDR3 DNA reads as TGTGCCAGCAGCTCCACAGGGGCTAGCGTAGATACGCAGTATTTT.

This clonotype appeared many times. The rearrangement links TRBV27 to TRBJ2-1, with TRBD2 identical over 8 bases. Germline V CDR1 and CDR2: MNHEY, SMNVEV (reference sequence). V lost 5 bases and J lost 6; bases outside the gene matches: 9. This CDR3 has 15 amino acids. This CDR3 reads CASSVREGPFNEQFF. CDR3 nucleotides: TGTGCCAGCAGTGTCCGGGAGGGACCATTCAATGAGCAGTTCTTC.

This clonotype was seen repeatedly, ten times or more. This chain connects TRBV7-3 to TRBJ2-1; 7 bases match TRBD2. CDR1 is SGHTA, CDR2 FQGTGA, per germline. The CDR3 is 15 amino acids. Unmatched junction bases numbered 7, after V lost 8 bases and J lost 0 bases. The CDR3, as DNA: TGTGCCAGCTCGCCGGGACTAAGCTCCTACAATGAGCAGTTCTTC. Translated, it gives CASSPGLSSYNEQFF.

This clonotype has more than one count but fewer than ten. The chain is built from TRBV5-1 and TRBJ2-4, with D perhaps assigned TRBD1 or TRBD2 (6 bases each). The germline CDR1 and CDR2 sequences are SGHRS and YFSETQ. With 0 bases removed from V and 8 bases from J, the gap between germline ends came to 9 bases. The CDR3 consists of 13 residues. DNA of the CDR3: TGCGCCAGCAGCTTGGCGGGGGCCGACATTCAGTACTTC. Translated, it gives CASSLAGADIQYF.

The chain joins TRBV20-1 to TRBJ1-4; D not resolved. Germline V gene sequence: CDR1 DFQATT, CDR2 SNEGSKA (reference sequence). The length of the CDR3 is 15 residues. V was pared by 0 bases and J by 0 bases, with 8 bases between. In DNA form, the CDR3 reads TGCAGTGCTAGAGATTCCGGGACAACTAATGAAAAACTGTTTTTT. This codes for CSARDSGTTNEKLFF.

The gene calls are TRBV15 and TRBJ2-1; the match to TRBD2 covers 9 bases. This CDR3 contains 15 residues. V trimming: 3 bases; J trimming: 6 bases; junction bases outside the gene matches: 6. Germline V gives CDR1 LNHNV, CDR2 YYDKDF (reference sequence). CDR3 sequence reads: CATSSRAGGPNEQFF. The CDR3 DNA sequence: TGTGCCACCAGCAGCCGAGCGGGAGGTCCCAATGAGCAGTTCTTC.

This clonotype appeared many times. The chain carries TRBV2 and TRBJ2-5; 9 positions match TRBD1. J gave up 0 bases and V 8 bases, and 4 bases lay outside the gene matches. This CDR3 has 14 residues. Germline CDR1 reads SNHLY; CDR2 reads FYNNEI. The CDR3 nucleotides read TGTGCCAGCGAGGGACAGGGATACCAAGAGACCCAGTACTTC. Amino acid sequence: CASEGQGYQETQYF.

This clonotype has ten or more counts. This chain connects TRBV7-3 to TRBJ2-1; 9 positions match TRBD2. This CDR3 contains 14 residues. V dropped 3 bases and J dropped 6; count of bases not matched to a gene: 3. CDR1 is SGHTA, CDR2 FQGTGA, per germline. The CDR3 DNA follows: TGTGCCAGCAGCTTTAGCGGGAGTGGCAATGAGCAGTTCTTC. Protein sequence: CASSFSGSGNEQFF.

The J gene is TRBJ2-3, the V gene TRBV10-3; a possible D gene is TRBD2 (5 bases). The V end was cut by 4 bases, the J end by 0 bases, with 20 bases between. This CDR3 is built from 18 residues. CDR1 ENHRY and CDR2 SYGVKD come from the germline V gene. The CDR3 nucleotides are TGTGCCATCAGTGTGTCAAAATTGAGCGGATCTAGCACAGATACGCAGTATTTT. Its protein is CAISVSKLSGSSTDTQYF.

This clonotype came up many times. The chain links TRBV28 to TRBJ1-1, with 8 bases matching TRBD1. With V trimmed by 7 bases and J by 5 bases, 6 bases remained unmatched. CDR3 length: 13 residues. From germline, CDR1 is MDHEN and CDR2 SYDVKM. The CDR3 loop is CASNGQGRTEAFF. Written as DNA, the CDR3 is TGTGCCAGCAACGGACAGGGCCGGACTGAAGCTTTCTTT.

With respect to this clonotype: A read error may account for a junction end that differs from germline. This chain joins TRBV5-1 and TRBJ2-1; the D gene is possibly TRBD1 (6 bases). CDR1 is SGHRS, CDR2 YFSETQ, per germline. The CDR3 is 14 residues long. The CDR3 nucleotides read TGTGCCAGCAGCTCGCGGACAGCTAACAATGAGCAGTTCTTC. It encodes CASSSRTANNEQFF.

This clonotype has ten or more counts. The CDR3 DNA is TGTGCCTGGAGTCTTTCCTTAAACAATGAGCAGTTCTTC. Translation: CAWSLSLNNEQFF. The rearrangement uses TRBV30 and TRBJ2-1; D is unclear. This CDR3 is 13 amino acids long. Trimming cost V 2 bases and J 5 bases, with 10 bases left between them. In germline, CDR1 is GTSNPN, CDR2 SVGIG (reference sequence).

This clonotype has ten or more counts. This chain uses TRBV11-2 with TRBJ2-7; 13 bases match TRBD2. The CDR3 covers 16 residues. The V gene end was trimmed by 3 bases and the J gene end by 5 bases; junction bases not matched to a gene: 7. In germline, CDR1 is SGHAT, CDR2 FQNNGV. CDR3 DNA sequence: TGTGCCAGCAGCTTCGGACTAGCGGGAGTGTTTAACGAGCAGTACTTC. This codes for CASSFGLAGVFNEQYF.

The chain has TRBV7-9 and TRBJ2-7, with D possibly matching TRBD1 (5 bases). There are 16 residues in the CDR3. V shed 0 bases and J shed 7 bases, with 19 bases lying between them. The germline V gene encodes CDR1 SEHNR and CDR2 FQNEAQ (reference sequence). This CDR3 reads CASSLAGASPSREQYF. The CDR3 region has the DNA TGTGCCAGCAGCTTAGCAGGGGCTAGTCCTTCGCGGGAGCAGTACTTC.

The rearrangement uses TRBV7-3 and TRBJ2-1, with 11 bases identical to TRBD2. The germline V gene encodes CDR1 SGHTA and CDR2 FQGTGA. The CDR3 spans 15 residues. The trim removed 5 bases at V and 8 bases at J, leaving 8 bases unmatched. CDR3 amino acids: CASSRVAGGSDEQFF. CDR3 bases: TGTGCCAGCAGCCGCGTAGCGGGAGGGTCGGATGAGCAGTTCTTC.

With respect to this clonotype: One end of the junction fails to match germline, which may point to a read error. CDR3 sequence reads: CVSTSSDTGELFF. DNA of the CDR3: TGTGTCAGCACCTCTTCCGACACCGGGGAGCTGTTTTTT. V usage is TRBV27 and J usage is TRBJ2-2; D not certain. The CDR3 has 13 amino acids. CDR1 and CDR2 from the germline V gene are MNHEY and SMNVEV (reference sequence).

This clonotype was picked up a small number of times. This chain uses TRBV4-1 with TRBJ1-1; D unclear. The germline V gene has CDR1 MGHRA and CDR2 YSYEKL. Trimming left V 2 bases short and J 6 bases short, with 16 bases between. This CDR3 comprises 15 residues. The CDR3 region is CASSQPGRGGPEAFF. CDR3 nucleotide sequence: TGCGCCAGCAGCCAACCCGGACGGGGAGGCCCTGAAGCTTTCTTT.

In this sample, this clonotype turned up many times. The gene calls are TRBV7-6 and TRBJ1-4, with 7 bases identical to TRBD1. The CDR3 runs 15 residues. Trimming took 6 bases from V and 6 from J; bases not matched to a gene: 10. CDR1 is SGHVS and CDR2 is FNYEAQ in the germline V gene. CDR3 loop: CASSQTDRDDEKLFF. DNA for the CDR3: TGTGCCAGCAGTCAAACCGACAGGGATGATGAAAAACTGTTTTTT.